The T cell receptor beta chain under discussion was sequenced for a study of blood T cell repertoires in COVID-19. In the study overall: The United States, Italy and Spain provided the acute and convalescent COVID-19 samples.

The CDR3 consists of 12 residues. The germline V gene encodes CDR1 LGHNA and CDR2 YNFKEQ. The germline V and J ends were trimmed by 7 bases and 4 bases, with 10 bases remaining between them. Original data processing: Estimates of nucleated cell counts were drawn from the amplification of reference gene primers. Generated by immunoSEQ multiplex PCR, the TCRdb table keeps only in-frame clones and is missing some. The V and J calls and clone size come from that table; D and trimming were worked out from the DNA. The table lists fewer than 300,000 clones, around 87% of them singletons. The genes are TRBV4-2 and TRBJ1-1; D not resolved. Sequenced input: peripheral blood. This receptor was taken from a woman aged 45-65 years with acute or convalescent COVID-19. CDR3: CASKGGGTEAFF. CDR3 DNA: TGTGCCAGCAAGGGTGGAGGCACTGAAGCTTTCTTT.